A selection of T cell receptor beta chains follows, all from one sample in a study of shared clonotypes between healthy human individuals. Produced via immunoSEQ multiplex PCR; TCRdb's table is partial and in-frame only. Of fewer than 3 million clones in the sample, around 93% were seen once. The sequenced sample consisted of naive CD4+ T cells from PBMCs. These TCRs come from a man younger than 35 in good health. Some clones in this sample may be carry-over from other donors' samples. Both conserved end residues are part of each CDR3. The D gene is left open where the match is weak. Not all rows give a size; the values are once, few, many and, for expanded clones, a class.

>.|TRBV5-1|TRBJ2-5|.
TGCGCCAGCAGCTTGGGCCCATTCCAGCGAGAGACCCAGTACTTC
CASSLGPFQRETQYF
>.|TRBV20-1|TRBJ2-7|.
TGCAGCCAACGCGGTCCCTACGAGCAGTACTTC
CSQRGPYEQYF
>.|TRBV27|TRBJ2-7|.
TGTGCCAGCAGGACCGGGACTTTGACCTACGAGCAGTACTTC
CASRTGTLTYEQYF
>.|TRBV28|TRBJ1-1|.
TGTGCCAGCGTGGGGGTTGATACTGAAGCTTTCTTT
CASVGVDTEAFF
>.|TRBV2|TRBJ1-5|.
TGTGCCAGCAGTGGAACCCGGGGGCCCCAGCATTTT
CASSGTRGPQHF
>.|TRBV28|TRBJ1-2|.
TGTGCCAGCAGTCTTAGTGCCTCGGGCGTTTTCTATGGCTACACCTTC
CASSLSASGVFYGYTF
>few|TRBV18|TRBJ1-2|.
TGTGCCAGCTCACCACCGGGAAGGTATGGCTACACCTTC
CASSPPGRYGYTF
>.|TRBV9|TRBJ1-2|.
TGTGCCAGCAGCGTGGGTCTCCAATCTAACTATGGCTACACCTTC
CASSVGLQSNYGYTF
>.|TRBV7-2|TRBJ2-1|.
TGTGCCAGCAGCCTAGCTTTTGGACCCTACAATGAGCAGTTCTTC
CASSLAFGPYNEQFF
>few|TRBV10-3|TRBJ1-1|.
TGTGCCATCACAGGGAGTATAGGCACTGAAGCTTTCTTT
CAITGSIGTEAFF
>.|TRBV5-4|TRBJ2-3|.
TGTGCCAGCAGCCCGCCGGGCGGGATAGACTCAGATACGCAGTATTTT
CASSPPGGIDSDTQYF
>.|TRBV4-1|TRBJ2-1|.
TGCGCCAGCAGCCAAGAGGCCACCCCGAGCTCCTACAATGAGCAGTTCTTC
CASSQEATPSSYNEQFF
>once|TRBV30|TRBJ1-3|.
TGTGCCTGGAGTTCGGTCCGGACGTCGCACTCTGGAAACACCATATATTTT
CAWSSVRTSHSGNTIYF
>.|TRBV6-6|TRBJ2-1|.
TGTGCCAGCAGTTTATCCGGGACACAAAATGAGCAGTTCTTC
CASSLSGTQNEQFF
>.|TRBV19|TRBJ2-3|.
TGTGCCACGACAGGGAGGGACACAGATACGCAGTATTTT
CATTGRDTDTQYF
>.|TRBV2|TRBJ2-7|TRBD2
TGTGCCAGCAAGAAAAGCGGGAGCTCCTACGAGCAGTACTTC
CASKKSGSSYEQYF
>few|TRBV30|TRBJ1-1|.
TGTGCCTGGAGTGTTGGGGTGCCCACTGAAGCTTTCTTT
CAWSVGVPTEAFF
>.|TRBV19|TRBJ2-7|.
TGTGCCAGTAGTATCCTCAGGGGTGGGGAGCAGTACTTC
CASSILRGGEQYF
>.|TRBV18|TRBJ1-1|.
TGTGCCAGCTCACCGGTTACACCGAACACTGAAGCTTTCTTT
CASSPVTPNTEAFF
>.|TRBV4-1|TRBJ2-2|TRBD2
TGCGCCAGCAGCCAAGATGCGATAGCGGGGAACACCGGGGAGCTGTTTTTT
CASSQDAIAGNTGELFF
>.|TRBV18|TRBJ2-7|.
TGTGCCAGCTCACCGCGCAGCAGCTACGAGCAGTACTTC
CASSPRSSYEQYF
>.|TRBV5-1|TRBJ2-7|TRBD2
TGCGCCAGCAGCCCCGCTCTAGCGGGAGTGCTCTACGAGCAGTACTTC
CASSPALAGVLYEQYF
>once|TRBV7-8|TRBJ1-4|.
TGTGCCAGCAGCTTAGACCGGAATGAAAAACTGTTTTTT
CASSLDRNEKLFF
>once|TRBV2|TRBJ2-7|.
TGTGCCAGCCACTGGGGAATAGGAAGCGAGCAGTACTTC
CASHWGIGSEQYF
>.|TRBV2|TRBJ2-5|TRBD2
TGTGCCAGCACCCCGGGACTAGCAGTTGAGACCCAGTACTTC
CASTPGLAVETQYF
>.|TRBV5-1|TRBJ1-5|.
TGCGCCAGCAGCCCGACAGAAGGTCGACAGCCCCAGCATTTT
CASSPTEGRQPQHF
>once|TRBV19|TRBJ2-4|TRBD2
TGTGCCAGTAGTTATCTAGCGGGAGAGGGAAACATTCAGTACTTC
CASSYLAGEGNIQYF
>.|TRBV2|TRBJ2-7|.
TGTGCCAGCAGTCTAACTAGTCTGGTCTACGAGCAGTACTTC
CASSLTSLVYEQYF
>.|TRBV18|TRBJ2-7|.
TGTGCCAGCTCACGGGACACGTCCTACGAGCAGTACTTC
CASSRDTSYEQYF
>.|TRBV28|TRBJ2-4|.
TGTGCCAGCAGACGGTCGTCGGCGGTCAAAAACATTCAGTACTTC
CASRRSSAVKNIQYF
>.|TRBV19|TRBJ2-7|TRBD1
TGTGCCAGTAGTTGGTCAGGGGGCCGTCGGGAGCAGTACTTC
CASSWSGGRREQYF
>.|TRBV19|TRBJ2-7|TRBD1
TGTGCCAGTAGTCGGACCGGACAGGGGGCCGGCTCCTACGAGCAGTACTTC
CASSRTGQGAGSYEQYF
>once|TRBV7-3|TRBJ2-2|TRBD1
TGTGCCAGCAGCTTAATGGGACAGGCGGGCACCGGGGAGCTGTTTTTT
CASSLMGQAGTGELFF
>.|TRBV5-8|TRBJ2-7|TRBD2
TGTGCCAGCAGCCCGGAGGGACTAGCGGGCCCCTACGAGCAGTACTTC
CASSPEGLAGPYEQYF
>.|TRBV28|TRBJ1-5|.
TGTGCCAGCAGTTTAAGTACGGGCAGGGGTTATCAGCCCCAGCATTTT
CASSLSTGRGYQPQHF
>.|TRBV28|TRBJ1-1|.
TGTGCCAGCAGGGAAGGACAGCCGAACACTGAAGCTTTCTTT
CASREGQPNTEAFF
>.|TRBV15|TRBJ1-1|.
TGTGCCACCAGCCTAGGACTGCGCGCGGGTAACACTGAAGCTTTCTTT
CATSLGLRAGNTEAFF
>.|TRBV27|TRBJ1-1|.
TGTGCCAGCAGCCCCTACGGGCGAGGGACTTTCTTT
CASSPYGRGTFF
>.|TRBV18|TRBJ2-7|.
TGTGCCAGCTCACAACTAGAGGGCGAGCAGTACTTC
CASSQLEGEQYF
>.|TRBV9|TRBJ2-7|TRBD2
TGTGCCAGCAGCTCAGCGGGGGGAGAGCAGTACTTC
CASSSAGGEQYF
>.|TRBV11-3|TRBJ2-2|.
TGTGCCAGCAGCTCCCCGTCTAGCGCGAACACCGGGGAGCTGTTTTTT
CASSSPSSANTGELFF
>.|TRBV29-1|TRBJ1-2|TRBD1
TGCAGCGTTGGTTTTCAGGGGGCGCATGGCTACACCTTC
CSVGFQGAHGYTF
>.|TRBV28|TRBJ2-7|.
TGTGCCAGCAGCCCACTCCTAGCGCCCCTAGGCGAGCAGTACTTC
CASSPLLAPLGEQYF
>.|TRBV5-6|TRBJ2-1|.
TGTGCCAGCAGCCCGACTCTTTCTATCGGGGGAGAGCAGTTCTTC
CASSPTLSIGGEQFF
>.|TRBV29-1|TRBJ2-1|.
TGCAGCGTACGTAACAGGGTCTCCTACAATGAGCAGTTCTTC
CSVRNRVSYNEQFF
>.|TRBV28|TRBJ2-7|.
TGTGCCAGCAGTTTAGGGGCAGGGGAGAAGCAGTACTTC
CASSLGAGEKQYF
>.|TRBV28|TRBJ1-2|.
TGTGCCAGCAGTTTCGGGGCAGCGAGCACTAACTATGGCTACACCTTC
CASSFGAASTNYGYTF
>.|TRBV5-4|TRBJ2-5|.
TGTGCCAGCAGCCCAAATTACGGGGGTCAAGAGACCCAGTACTTC
CASSPNYGGQETQYF